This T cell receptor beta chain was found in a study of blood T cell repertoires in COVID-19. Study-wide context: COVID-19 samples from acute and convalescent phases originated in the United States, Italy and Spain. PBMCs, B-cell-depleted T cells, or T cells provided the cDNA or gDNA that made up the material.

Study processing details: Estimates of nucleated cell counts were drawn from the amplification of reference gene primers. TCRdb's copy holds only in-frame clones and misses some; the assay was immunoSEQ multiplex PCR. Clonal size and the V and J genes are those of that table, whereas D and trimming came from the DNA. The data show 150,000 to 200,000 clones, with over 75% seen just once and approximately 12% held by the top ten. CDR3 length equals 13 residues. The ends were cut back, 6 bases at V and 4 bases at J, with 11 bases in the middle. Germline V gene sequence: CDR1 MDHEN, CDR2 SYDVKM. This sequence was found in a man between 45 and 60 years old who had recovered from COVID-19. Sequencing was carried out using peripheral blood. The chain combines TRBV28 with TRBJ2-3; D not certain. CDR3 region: CASSSGPSDTQYF. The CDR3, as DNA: TGTGCCAGCAGCTCAGGTCCCTCAGATACGCAGTATTTT.